This paragraph reports one T cell receptor (beta chain). The antigen is unknown. Germline CDR1 is MNHEY and CDR2 is SVGAGI. After removal of 6 bases from V and 1 base from J, the junction contained 5 bases not matched to a gene. The CDR3 has 14 amino acids. Patients chosen for sequencing had shown CD8+CD57+ cell expansion by flow cytometry. There were no patients without severe acquired aplastic anemia. Genomic DNA constituted the template upon which TCR beta VDJ and CDR3 profiling was performed. One entry per CDR3 protein, called by TCRdb with MiXCR from the reads. The profile shows about 98,000 distinct CDR3 sequences, 55% to 75% of them singletons. This sample is drawn from a study of CD8+CD57+ T cells in acquired aplastic anemia. Looking at the study overall: Mean yield of DNA from sorted CD4+ and CD8+ cells was approximately 3 ug.

Study results and caveats: Patients did not significantly differ from controls in CD8+ Simpson's diversity. A set of approximately 30 CD8+ CDR3 sequences was shared between patients and controls, and these sequences appeared highly expressed in patients.

The chain combines TRBV6-5 with TRBJ1-1, with TRBD1 matching over 7 bases. Specimen: sorted CD4+, CD8+, or CD8+CD57+ T cells (not recorded which) from PBMCs. The TCR sequence derives from a human donor with aplastic anemia. This CDR3 is CASRGQTGNTEAFF. As DNA, the CDR3 is TGTGCCAGCAGGGGACAGACTGGGAACACTGAAGCTTTCTTT.